This T cell receptor beta chain was captured in a study of regulatory T cells in long-lasting Graves disease. On this clonotype: What it binds is not known.

Trimming at V came to 8 bases and at J to 2 bases, leaving 7 bases not matched to a gene. CDR3 length: 14 amino acids. The germline V gene has CDR1 MGHDK and CDR2 SYGVNS. With iRepertoire HTBI primers and Arm-PCR of CDR3 regions, TCR beta libraries were built. From the multiplex PCR reads, TCRdb called clonotypes with MiXCR, one entry per CDR3 protein. The data show more than 350,000 distinct CDR3 sequences, with 21% seen just once and around an eighth held by the top ten. Time point indicated: persistent/refractory GD, antithyroid drugs over 5 years with positive TRAb. The TCR library used RNA extracted from PBMCs. Patients of an endocrinology department in Xi'an, China, were included. General study results and limits: Researchers reported studying only peripheral blood, not thyroid tissue.

The input for sequencing was peripheral blood mononuclear cells (PBMCs), taken when the disease was refractory, from a patient treated with antithyroid drugs. The clonotype comes from a female donor with Graves disease. V is TRBV25-1 and J is TRBJ2-7; 9 positions match TRBD2. CDR3 in amino acids: CASGGAGGPYEQYF. CDR3 bases: TGTGCCAGCGGGGGAGCGGGAGGTCCCTACGAGCAGTACTTC.